The entry below describes one T cell receptor beta chain. Isolated RNA was reverse transcribed into cDNA used as the sequencing template. Profiling relied on immunoSEQ multiplex PCR, and the TCRdb table lists in-frame clones only, not all of them. The sample holds under 110,000 clones, just under 60% seen once. This sample was taken from a study of CD8+ T cells in alopecia areata. Specified treatment: oral pan-JAK inhibitor, 5-10 mg twice daily. J was trimmed by 5 bases and V by 4 bases; bases with no gene match: 6. Per the germline V gene, CDR1 is SGHRS and CDR2 is YFSETQ. The CDR3 spans 14 residues. The chain combines TRBV5-1 with TRBJ2-5; 9 bases line up with TRBD1. The receptor comes from a human donor with alopecia areata. Material: CD8+ T cells sorted from blood, obtained between weeks 55 and 70, from a patient treated with tofacitinib. The CDR3 sequence: CASSGGQGQETQYF. The CDR3, as DNA: TGCGCCAGCAGCGGGGGACAGGGACAGGAGACCCAGTACTTC.